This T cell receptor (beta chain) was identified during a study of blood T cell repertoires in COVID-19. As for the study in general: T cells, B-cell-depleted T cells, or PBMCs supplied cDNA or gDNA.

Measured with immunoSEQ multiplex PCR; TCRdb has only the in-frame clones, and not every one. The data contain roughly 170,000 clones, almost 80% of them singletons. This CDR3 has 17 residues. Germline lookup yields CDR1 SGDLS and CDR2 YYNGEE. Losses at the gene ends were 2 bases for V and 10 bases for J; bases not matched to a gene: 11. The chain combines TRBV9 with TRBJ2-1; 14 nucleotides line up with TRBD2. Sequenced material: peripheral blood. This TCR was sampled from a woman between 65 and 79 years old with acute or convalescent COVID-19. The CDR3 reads CASSVLPGLAGVREQFF. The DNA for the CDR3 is TGTGCCAGCAGCGTTCTACCGGGACTAGCGGGAGTGAGGGAGCAGTTCTTC.